These 2 T cell receptor beta chains share one sample of origin, sequenced in a study of neurological immune-mediated disorders. Each CDR3 protein is one row after TCRdb ran MiXCR on the 5' RACE reads. The sample yields tens of thousands of distinct CDR3 sequences, 5% to 5.5% seen once. Source material: PBMCs. The receptors were sampled from a woman younger than 45 with multiple sclerosis.

V and J are TRBV7-2 and TRBJ2-3; D possibly corresponds to TRBD1 (5 bases). V lost 5 bases and J lost 14, with 17 bases in between. There are 12 residues in the CDR3. From germline, CDR1 is SGHTA and CDR2 FQGNSA. CDR3 amino acids: CASSPAGHAVYF. The CDR3 DNA sequence: TGTGCCAGCAGCCCCGCCGGACACGCCGTGTATTTT.

This clonotype was detected ten times or more. CDR3 in DNA: TGTGCCAGCAGTGAAAGGAGGGCCTCCCCCTACACAGATACGCAGTATTTT. Its protein product is CASSERRASPYTDTQYF. This chain connects TRBV2 to TRBJ2-3; possible D gene TRBD2, 6 bases. Trimming removed 2 bases at V and 2 bases at J, with 17 bases between. The CDR3 has 17 amino acids. Germline V gene sequence: CDR1 SNHLY, CDR2 FYNNEI.